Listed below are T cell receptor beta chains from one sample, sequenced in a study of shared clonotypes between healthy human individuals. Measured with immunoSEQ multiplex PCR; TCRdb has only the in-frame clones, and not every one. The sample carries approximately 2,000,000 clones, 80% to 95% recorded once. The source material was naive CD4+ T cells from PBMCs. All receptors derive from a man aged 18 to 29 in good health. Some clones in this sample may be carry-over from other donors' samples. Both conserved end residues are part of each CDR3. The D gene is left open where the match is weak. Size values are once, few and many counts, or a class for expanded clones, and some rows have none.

CDR3aa: CASPGQLSYNEQFF
CDR3nt: TGTGCCAGCCCCGGACAGCTGTCCTACAATGAGCAGTTCTTC
abundance: -
d_gene: -
v_gene: TRBV2
j_gene: TRBJ2-1

CDR3aa: CASKRTSGSPDTQYF
CDR3nt: TGTGCCAGCAAAAGGACTAGCGGGAGTCCAGATACGCAGTATTTT
abundance: -
d_gene: TRBD2
v_gene: TRBV7-9
j_gene: TRBJ2-3

CDR3aa: CASSLQVSSYEQYF
CDR3nt: TGTGCCAGCAGCTTGCAGGTGAGCTCCTACGAGCAGTACTTC
abundance: -
d_gene: -
v_gene: TRBV11-2
j_gene: TRBJ2-7

CDR3aa: CASSAGSGANVLTF
CDR3nt: TGTGCCAGCAGCGCCGGCTCTGGGGCCAACGTCCTGACTTTC
abundance: -
d_gene: -
v_gene: TRBV5-6
j_gene: TRBJ2-6

CDR3aa: CASSSTREETQYF
CDR3nt: TGTGCCAGCAGCTCTACTCGTGAAGAGACCCAGTACTTC
abundance: -
d_gene: -
v_gene: TRBV7-2
j_gene: TRBJ2-5

CDR3aa: CASSLRGGSETQYF
CDR3nt: TGTGCCAGCAGCTTAAGAGGGGGTTCGGAGACCCAGTACTTC
abundance: -
d_gene: -
v_gene: TRBV7-3
j_gene: TRBJ2-5

CDR3aa: CASSPEGRGRGYEQYF
CDR3nt: TGTGCCAGCTCACCCGAGGGAAGGGGCAGGGGTTACGAGCAGTACTTC
abundance: once
d_gene: -
v_gene: TRBV18
j_gene: TRBJ2-7

CDR3aa: CASSSGGSNQPQHF
CDR3nt: TGTGCCAGCAGCTCCGGGGGGAGCAATCAGCCCCAGCATTTT
abundance: -
d_gene: -
v_gene: TRBV6-6
j_gene: TRBJ1-5

CDR3aa: CASSYGGDANEKLFF
CDR3nt: TGTGCCAGCAGTTACGGAGGGGACGCTAATGAAAAACTGTTTTTT
abundance: -
d_gene: -
v_gene: TRBV6-5
j_gene: TRBJ1-4

CDR3aa: CATSGPRTAGNTIYF
CDR3nt: TGTGCCACCTCGGGTCCACGGACGGCTGGAAACACCATATATTTT
abundance: -
d_gene: -
v_gene: TRBV28
j_gene: TRBJ1-3

CDR3aa: CASSYSDGSTEAFF
CDR3nt: TGTGCCAGCAGTTACTCAGACGGGAGCACTGAAGCTTTCTTT
abundance: -
d_gene: -
v_gene: TRBV6-6
j_gene: TRBJ1-1

CDR3aa: CASSYGAPSLYEQYF
CDR3nt: TGTGCCAGCAGTTACGGGGCGCCATCCCTATACGAGCAGTACTTC
abundance: -
d_gene: -
v_gene: TRBV6-5
j_gene: TRBJ2-7

CDR3aa: CASGRWGDTEAFF
CDR3nt: TGTGCCAGCGGTCGGTGGGGGGACACTGAAGCTTTCTTT
abundance: -
d_gene: -
v_gene: TRBV6-5
j_gene: TRBJ1-1

CDR3aa: CAWSRGRNTEAFF
CDR3nt: TGTGCCTGGAGTCGGGGAAGGAACACTGAAGCTTTCTTT
abundance: -
d_gene: -
v_gene: TRBV30
j_gene: TRBJ1-1

CDR3aa: CASRRGLGNTGELFF
CDR3nt: TGTGCCAGCAGGAGGGGACTAGGAAACACCGGGGAGCTGTTTTTT
abundance: -
d_gene: TRBD2
v_gene: TRBV6-5
j_gene: TRBJ2-2

CDR3aa: CASSQGSSGRQFNEQFF
CDR3nt: TGCGCCAGCAGCCAAGGATCGAGCGGGAGGCAATTCAATGAGCAGTTCTTC
abundance: -
d_gene: TRBD2
v_gene: TRBV4-3
j_gene: TRBJ2-1

CDR3aa: CASSVTGTIETQYF
CDR3nt: TGTGCCAGCAGTGTTACCGGGACAATTGAGACCCAGTACTTC
abundance: -
d_gene: -
v_gene: TRBV7-9
j_gene: TRBJ2-5

CDR3aa: CASSERGPIRWKETQYF
CDR3nt: TGTGCCAGCAGTGAGAGGGGGCCTATCCGTTGGAAGGAGACCCAGTACTTC
abundance: -
d_gene: TRBD1
v_gene: TRBV2
j_gene: TRBJ2-5

CDR3aa: CASSLTSPSLNYGYTF
CDR3nt: TGCGCCAGCAGCTTGACGTCACCCTCCCTCAACTATGGCTACACCTTC
abundance: few
d_gene: -
v_gene: TRBV5-1
j_gene: TRBJ1-2

CDR3aa: CASSSGTSGSGYEQYF
CDR3nt: TGTGCCAGCAGCAGTGGGACTAGCGGGAGCGGATACGAGCAGTACTTC
abundance: -
d_gene: TRBD2
v_gene: TRBV5-5
j_gene: TRBJ2-7

CDR3aa: CASRDGLAGLTDTQYF
CDR3nt: TGTGCCAGCAGGGACGGACTAGCGGGGCTTACAGATACGCAGTATTTT
abundance: -
d_gene: TRBD2
v_gene: TRBV28
j_gene: TRBJ2-3

CDR3aa: CASSFGKSTEAFF
CDR3nt: TGTGCCAGCAGCTTTGGGAAAAGCACTGAAGCTTTCTTT
abundance: -
d_gene: -
v_gene: TRBV7-2
j_gene: TRBJ1-1

CDR3aa: CASSTGVSYEQYF
CDR3nt: TGCGCCAGCAGTACGGGCGTCTCCTACGAGCAGTACTTC
abundance: -
d_gene: -
v_gene: TRBV5-1
j_gene: TRBJ2-7

CDR3aa: CASSQGGGNLYEKLFF
CDR3nt: TGTGCCAGCAGCCAAGGAGGTGGGAACCTCTATGAAAAACTGTTTTTT
abundance: -
d_gene: -
v_gene: TRBV14
j_gene: TRBJ1-4

CDR3aa: CASSASPRQQNTEAFF
CDR3nt: TGTGCCAGCAGTGCCTCGCCGAGGCAGCAAAACACTGAAGCTTTCTTT
abundance: -
d_gene: -
v_gene: TRBV27
j_gene: TRBJ1-1

CDR3aa: CASSTTGTNEAFF
CDR3nt: TGTGCCAGTAGTACCACAGGGACAAATGAAGCTTTCTTT
abundance: -
d_gene: -
v_gene: TRBV19
j_gene: TRBJ1-1

CDR3aa: CASTLDQSSEKLFF
CDR3nt: TGTGCCAGCACCCTAGACCAGAGCAGCGAAAAACTGTTTTTT
abundance: -
d_gene: -
v_gene: TRBV6-5
j_gene: TRBJ1-4

CDR3aa: CASSGEPTDTQYF
CDR3nt: TGCGCCAGCAGTGGAGAGCCCACAGATACGCAGTATTTT
abundance: -
d_gene: -
v_gene: TRBV10-1
j_gene: TRBJ2-3

CDR3aa: CSATRGYEQYF
CDR3nt: TGCAGTGCTACCCGGGGCTACGAGCAGTACTTC
abundance: -
d_gene: -
v_gene: TRBV20-1
j_gene: TRBJ2-7

CDR3aa: CASSLVRLSNTEAFF
CDR3nt: TGTGCCAGCAGTCTGGTGCGCCTCTCGAACACTGAAGCTTTCTTT
abundance: -
d_gene: -
v_gene: TRBV28
j_gene: TRBJ1-1

CDR3aa: CASSTAGTGVSPLHF
CDR3nt: TGTGCCAGTAGTACCGCCGGGACAGGGGTTTCACCCCTCCACTTT
abundance: once
d_gene: TRBD1
v_gene: TRBV19
j_gene: TRBJ1-6

CDR3aa: CASMESSVIQPLVLNEQFF
CDR3nt: TGTGCCAGCATGGAGTCTAGCGTCATCCAGCCCCTGGTATTGAATGAGCAGTTCTTC
abundance: -
d_gene: -
v_gene: TRBV2
j_gene: TRBJ2-1

CDR3aa: CATSSGRAFTDTQYF
CDR3nt: TGTGCCACCTCTAGCGGGAGGGCCTTTACAGATACGCAGTATTTT
abundance: -
d_gene: TRBD2
v_gene: TRBV19
j_gene: TRBJ2-3

CDR3aa: CASSYLASNSAYGYTF
CDR3nt: TGTGCCAGCAGTTACCTTGCCTCAAATTCGGCCTATGGCTACACCTTC
abundance: -
d_gene: -
v_gene: TRBV6-6
j_gene: TRBJ1-2

CDR3aa: CASSIPNYGYTF
CDR3nt: TGTGCCAGTAGTATTCCCAACTATGGCTACACCTTC
abundance: -
d_gene: -
v_gene: TRBV19
j_gene: TRBJ1-2

CDR3aa: CASSLEGGLRNTIYF
CDR3nt: TGTGCCAGCAGCCTCGAGGGGGGTTTACGTAACACCATATATTTT
abundance: -
d_gene: -
v_gene: TRBV5-4
j_gene: TRBJ1-3

CDR3aa: CASSLGGSTDTQYF
CDR3nt: TGTGCCAGCAGCTTAGGTGGTAGCACAGATACGCAGTATTTT
abundance: -
d_gene: -
v_gene: TRBV11-3
j_gene: TRBJ2-3

CDR3aa: CKSGADYGYTF
CDR3nt: TGCAAGAGCGGCGCAGACTATGGCTACACCTTC
abundance: -
d_gene: -
v_gene: TRBV20-1
j_gene: TRBJ1-2

CDR3aa: CASSSRGEAFF
CDR3nt: TGTGCCAGCAGTTCCCGTGGTGAAGCTTTCTTT
abundance: -
d_gene: -
v_gene: TRBV28
j_gene: TRBJ1-1

CDR3aa: CASSQDPPTGTYEQYF
CDR3nt: TGCGCCAGCAGCCAAGATCCCCCCACAGGTACCTACGAGCAGTACTTC
abundance: -
d_gene: -
v_gene: TRBV4-1
j_gene: TRBJ2-7

CDR3aa: CAWSRQQNYGYTF
CDR3nt: TGTGCCTGGAGTCGACAGCAGAACTATGGCTACACCTTC
abundance: -
d_gene: -
v_gene: TRBV30
j_gene: TRBJ1-2

CDR3aa: CATSRDLAVGEQFF
CDR3nt: TGTGCCACCAGCAGAGATCTCGCGGTTGGGGAGCAGTTCTTC
abundance: -
d_gene: -
v_gene: TRBV15
j_gene: TRBJ2-1

CDR3aa: CAWRVAAAPLHF
CDR3nt: TGTGCCTGGAGAGTGGCCGCGGCACCCCTCCACTTT
abundance: -
d_gene: -
v_gene: TRBV30
j_gene: TRBJ1-6

CDR3aa: CASSFTDTQYF
CDR3nt: TGTGCCAGCAGCTTCACAGATACGCAGTATTTT
abundance: few
d_gene: -
v_gene: TRBV5-6
j_gene: TRBJ2-3

CDR3aa: CASSPMGAGTGNTIYF
CDR3nt: TGTGCCAGCTCACCTATGGGAGCGGGGACTGGAAACACCATATATTTT
abundance: -
d_gene: -
v_gene: TRBV18
j_gene: TRBJ1-3

CDR3aa: CSVGGQVAHEQYF
CDR3nt: TGCAGCGTTGGAGGACAGGTGGCCCACGAGCAGTACTTC
abundance: -
d_gene: TRBD1
v_gene: TRBV29-1
j_gene: TRBJ2-7

CDR3aa: CASSLGGTTDTQYF
CDR3nt: TGTGCCAGCAGCCTTGGGGGAACGACAGATACGCAGTATTTT
abundance: -
d_gene: -
v_gene: TRBV11-3
j_gene: TRBJ2-3

CDR3aa: CAWSFDSNQPQHF
CDR3nt: TGTGCCTGGAGTTTCGATAGCAATCAGCCCCAGCATTTT
abundance: -
d_gene: -
v_gene: TRBV30
j_gene: TRBJ1-5

CDR3aa: CSVEDQGGPNTGELFF
CDR3nt: TGCAGCGTTGAAGATCAGGGGGGCCCGAACACCGGGGAGCTGTTTTTT
abundance: once
d_gene: -
v_gene: TRBV29-1
j_gene: TRBJ2-2

CDR3aa: CASSRGLAGLAYEQYF
CDR3nt: TGTGCCAGCAGCCGCGGACTAGCGGGCCTAGCCTACGAGCAGTACTTC
abundance: -
d_gene: TRBD2
v_gene: TRBV11-2
j_gene: TRBJ2-7

CDR3aa: CASSVPGQMMNTEAFF
CDR3nt: TGTGCCAGCAGCGTCCCGGGACAGATGATGAACACTGAAGCTTTCTTT
abundance: -
d_gene: TRBD1
v_gene: TRBV28
j_gene: TRBJ1-1

CDR3aa: CASSETGQGLGEQYF
CDR3nt: TGTGCCAGCAGTGAAACGGGACAGGGCTTGGGCGAGCAGTACTTC
abundance: -
d_gene: TRBD1
v_gene: TRBV2
j_gene: TRBJ2-7

CDR3aa: CASSPRGEDEKLFF
CDR3nt: TGCGCCAGCAGCCCACGGGGTGAAGATGAAAAACTGTTTTTT
abundance: once
d_gene: -
v_gene: TRBV5-1
j_gene: TRBJ1-4

CDR3aa: CASSGPDYGYTF
CDR3nt: TGTGCCAGCTCAGGGCCCGACTATGGCTACACCTTC
abundance: -
d_gene: -
v_gene: TRBV18
j_gene: TRBJ1-2

CDR3aa: CASSKGTSGCYEQFF
CDR3nt: TGTGCCAGCAGCAAAGGGACTAGCGGGTGTTATGAGCAGTTCTTC
abundance: -
d_gene: -
v_gene: TRBV21-1
j_gene: TRBJ2-1